The sequence of this T cell receptor beta chain was determined in a study of blood T cell repertoires in COVID-19. Whole-study context: PBMCs, B-cell-depleted T cells, or T cells were the source of the cDNA or gDNA that made up the material.

All recovered Cohort 3 donors got two negative PCRs, got clearance, or saw symptom resolution. The V end was cut by 5 bases, the J end by 4 bases, with 15 bases between. CDR1 is SGHTA and CDR2 is FQGNSA in the germline V gene. The CDR3 loop spans 16 amino acids. As originally analysed: Estimation of nucleated cell counts was performed using reference gene primer amplification. TCRdb's copy holds only in-frame clones and misses some; the assay was immunoSEQ multiplex PCR. The V and J calls and clone size come from that table; D and trimming were worked out from the DNA. The sample consists of fewer than 200,000 clones, roughly four fifths of them appearing once.

Sequencing input: PBMCs or T cells enriched from blood (not recorded which). The sequence derives from a man aged 45-60 years who had recovered from COVID-19. This chain links TRBV7-2 with TRBJ2-6; D perhaps matches TRBD1 (6 bases). The CDR3 protein is CASSRKRGLGANVLTF. The CDR3 DNA sequence: TGTGCCAGCAGCCGGAAGAGGGGGTTGGGGGCCAACGTCCTGACTTTC.